This paragraph reports one T cell receptor (beta chain). These data originate in a study of cytomegalovirus exposure and HLA in healthy donors. The PCR contained 60 Vbeta and 13 Jbeta primers. Clones were sequenced by immunoSEQ multiplex PCR, and TCRdb holds only the in-frame ones, with some missing. The sample yields under 200,000 clones, around 68% seen once. From germline, CDR1 is MGHRA and CDR2 YSYEKL. Germline trimming cut 3 bases from V and 1 base from J; bases unmatched to any gene: 5. The CDR3 covers 17 residues. V usage is TRBV4-1 and J usage is TRBJ2-1; 11 nucleotides agree with TRBD2. This clonotype was sampled from a man aged 45-60 years in good health and CMV-seronegative. The specimen sequenced was PBMCs. In DNA form, the CDR3 reads TGCGCCAGCAGCCATTCTAGCGGGGGGCCATCCTACAATGAGCAGTTCTTC. Translating gives CASSHSSGGPSYNEQFF.